Below, one T cell receptor (beta chain) is given with its context. The antigen is undetermined. The germline gives CDR1 SGHDN, CDR2 FVKESK. The CDR3 extends over 13 amino acids. V dropped 3 bases and J dropped 7 bases, with 9 bases sitting between them. The data were obtained in a study of T cell responses to AZD1222 COVID-19 vaccine. TCRdb's copy holds only in-frame clones and misses some; the assay was immunoSEQ multiplex PCR. Here the sample spans around 130,000 clones, approximately 85% being singletons. Study observations and caveats: Breadth and depth of Spike-specific TCRs rose after two AZD1222 doses.

This TCR derives from an adult in good health. Sample: peripheral blood, taken on day 0 of AZD1222 vaccination. The genes are TRBV14 and TRBJ2-2; D is undetermined. The CDR3 DNA sequence: TGTGCCAGCAGCCAGGCCGTCGGCGGGGAGCTGTTTTTT. It translates to CASSQAVGGELFF.